This note documents a single T cell receptor beta chain sequence. Its antigen is unknown. The sample belongs to a study of T cell responses to AZD1222 COVID-19 vaccine. General study results and limits: Per reports, nearly half of all spike-specific TCRs target regions that are unmutated in variants. Donors were chiefly white British, with a greater number of females, and clonal diversity was perhaps underestimated. Rises in breadth and depth of Spike-specific TCRs came after two AZD1222 doses.

Using immunoSEQ multiplex PCR, the repertoire was profiled, and TCRdb retains in-frame clones only, with some absent. The sample has approximately 160,000 clones; roughly nine tenths are singletons. Germline CDR1 DFQATT, CDR2 SNEGSKA (reference sequence). The CDR3 consists of 16 residues. V lost 3 bases to trimming and J lost 4 bases, with 21 bases between them. The clonotype was recovered from an adult who received the AZD1222 COVID-19 vaccine. This specimen consisted of peripheral blood, obtained 28 days after the second AZD1222 dose. The chain is built from TRBV20-1 and TRBJ1-2; weak D call: TRBD1 (6 bases). The CDR3 loop reads CSASLRTDTSPYGYTF. The CDR3 bases are TGCAGTGCTAGTCTAAGGACAGACACCTCCCCCTATGGCTACACCTTC.